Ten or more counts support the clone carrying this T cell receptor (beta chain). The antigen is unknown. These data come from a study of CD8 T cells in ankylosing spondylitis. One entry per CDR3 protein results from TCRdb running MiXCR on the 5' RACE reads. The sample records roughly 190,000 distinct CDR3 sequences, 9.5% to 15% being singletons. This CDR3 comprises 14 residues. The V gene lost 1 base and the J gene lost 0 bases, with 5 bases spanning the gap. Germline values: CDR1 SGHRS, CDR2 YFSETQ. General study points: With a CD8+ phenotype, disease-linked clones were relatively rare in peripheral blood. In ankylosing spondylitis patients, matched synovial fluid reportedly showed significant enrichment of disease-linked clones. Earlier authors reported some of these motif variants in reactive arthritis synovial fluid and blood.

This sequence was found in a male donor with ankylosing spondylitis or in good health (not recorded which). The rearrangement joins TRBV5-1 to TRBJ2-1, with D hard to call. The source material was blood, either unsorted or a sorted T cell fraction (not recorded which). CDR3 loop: CASSLTHSYNEQFF. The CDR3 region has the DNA TGCGCCAGCAGCTTGACCCACTCCTACAATGAGCAGTTCTTC.